The sequence of this TCR beta chain was determined in a study of cytomegalovirus exposure and HLA in healthy donors (dated by TCRdb to 2015 to 2018). Background for the entire study: An earlier analysis of 587 of the donors reported approximately 260 Gb of sequence data and around 100 million unique TCR beta sequences obtained from 150 million to 200 million T cells. Roughly 300 gigabases of sequencing data and 78 million or so unique TCR sequences were included in an early release covering around 650 HLA-typed donors. Of the roughly 400 genotyped donors, roughly 80% fell in the genetic ancestry cluster associated with self-reported Caucasian donors. The study aimed to test whether signatures of past pathogen exposure could be identified by cataloging public T cell receptors. The study profiled the T cell repertoires of hundreds of subjects by immunosequencing and related them to cytomegalovirus serostatus. A separate validation cohort of roughly 130 different subjects was used in addition to the roughly 670-subject first cohort. To predict cytomegalovirus infection status, the study brought together high-throughput TCR immunosequencing, statistical association of individual TCRs with disease status, and machine learning. A later analysis re-analyzed previously published TCR beta repertoires from approximately 670 donors and added high-resolution HLA genotyping to study TCR occurrence patterns. The later analysis used no new phenotypic data to find candidate immune exposures, relying instead on TCR beta sequences and their occurrence across donors. To decide whether each TCR beta V gene segment behaved as functional or pseudogenic, an earlier analysis of nearly 600 of the donors relied on high-throughput TCR beta sequencing. Donor age, sex, ethnicity and CMV serostatus were compiled together with the repertoire data. A later genetic analysis took genome-wide SNP genotypes for about 55% of the roughly 670 donors and used that subset as a discovery cohort. Every discovery cohort repertoire had been produced on one sequencing platform. HLA typing covered class I and class II loci at four-digit resolution. The number of donors typed differed by locus, with about 620-630 for A, B, C, DRB1 and DQB1, roughly 550 for DQA1, 600 to 610 for DPA1, and over 400 for DPB1. About five DR-DQ haplotypes were treated as single units for association and clustering because of strong linkage in the cohort. Across some 400 genotyped donors of the cohort, an average of about 200,000 unique TCR beta nucleotide sequences per donor were sequenced, and 15% to 20% of those sequences were non-productive.

The investigation overall reported the following: In a later analysis, the rate of TCR association differed among HLA loci, with DRB1 alleles having the most associated TCRs and HLA-C alleles having the fewest. Sequencing depth was assumed to be roughly uniform across donors in the presence/absence analyses, though that assumption may not hold. Some IMGT-functional V segments, including TRBV6-2 and TRBV6-3, could not be distinguished by the 87-base-pair reads and were therefore excluded. In a later analysis, HLA-associated TCR beta chains showed more clonal expansion and lower generation probabilities than non-associated chains that were equally common. Because counts were too low, seventeen rarely observed V segments, including chromosome 9 orphons, were excluded from the earlier analysis of a few hundred of the donors. Only TCR beta chains were sequenced in this cohort, and the absence of alpha or paired-chain data limited detectable features. Several of the top co-occurrence clusters appeared to be linked to parvovirus B19, influenza, CMV and Epstein-Barr virus, according to a later analysis. Correlated functional status among segregating V segments might reflect linkage disequilibrium, but an unknown experimental factor could not be ruled out. A later analysis associated around 16,000 TCR beta sequences with specific HLA alleles at a false discovery rate of 0.05. According to a later analysis, most CMV-associated TCR beta chains appeared to be HLA-restricted, and the HLA associations seemed to be driven largely by CMV exposure. The classifier was reported to diagnose cytomegalovirus status with high specificity and sensitivity in both the original cohort and the validation cohort. Across donors, most TCR sequences were observed very rarely, whereas some public TCRs were present in many individuals. The only immune exposure information available for the cohort was CMV serostatus. According to the authors, the approach could potentially be generalized to other disease states and immunological phenotypes. Broadly in line with IMGT annotations, most TCR beta V segments showed up in productive rearrangements about 87% or about 30% of the time in an earlier analysis of 587 of the donors. A group of highly shared sequence variants was considered likely to be a technical artifact of the sequencing pipeline. V-gene and J-gene trimming of TCR beta chains was associated with a missense DCLRE1C variant in a later genetic analysis, and the association was replicated in an independent cohort. A later genetic analysis reported fewer N-insertions in productive TCRs among donors in an Asian-associated ancestry cluster than the roughly 650-donor mean. When HLA alleles, especially DR and DQ, strongly co-occurred, attributing TCR associations to individual alleles was difficult. A further reported finding was that TCR beta sequences accurately predicted the HLA-A and HLA-B alleles for most subjects in the first cohort. Because some donors lacked HLA typing at each locus, the association tests relied only on the typed subset. A total of about 150 TCR beta chains were listed by the study as associated with cytomegalovirus. Three of the identified cytomegalovirus-associated TCR beta chains were confirmed in vitro to be specific for cytomegalovirus antigens.

The germline V gene (reference sequence) supplies CDR1 SGHNT and CDR2 YYREEE. The CDR3 numbers 14 residues from cysteine through phenylalanine. Left in the record is the CDR3 DNA by itself, 42 bases read in frame from the first base. Cut back by 6 bases and 8 bases, the V and J ends lie 20 bases apart. The library came from the immunoSEQ multiplex PCR assay. For the multiplex PCR, a mixture combining 60 forward primers for TCR Vbeta segments and 13 reverse primers for TCR Jbeta segments was used. The CDR3 region of rearranged TCR beta genes was amplified from genomic DNA by a multiplex PCR assay. The Illumina HiSeq System was used to sequence the amplified TCR beta libraries as 87-base-pair reads. Processing in the source paper ran as follows. A later analysis counted approximately 84 million unique TCR beta chains across the roughly 700 repertoires, and some 11 million of these chains were shared by at least two donors. A nearest-neighbor algorithm error-corrected the raw reads and collapsed the reads into unique sequences, merging closely related sequences to remove PCR and sequencing errors. Alignment of CDR3 sequences to IMGT reference sequences was used to assign V, D and J gene segments. Each retained sequence needed at least a six-nucleotide match to both a V gene segment and a J gene segment. A rearrangement counted as productive if the CDR3 had no stop codons and remained in frame with V and J, and every other rearrangement counted as non-productive. CDR3 was defined by IMGT convention, running from the second conserved V-encoded cysteine to the conserved J-encoded phenylalanine. In an earlier analysis of some 550 of the donors, sequences lacking an unambiguous match to a single V gene segment were excluded. An earlier analysis of several hundred of the donors called V segments functional above 56.7% productive rearrangements and segregating when the between-donor standard deviation exceeded 5%. To diagnose cytomegalovirus status from the catalog of TCR beta chain sequences, a statistical classification framework was built. In a later analysis, TCR nucleotide sequences were compared against IMGT/GENE-DB human TR gene sequences so that V and J genes could be assigned. Using the TCRdist pipeline, a later analysis assigned CDR3 sequences along with most-parsimonious VDJ recombination scenarios. A later analysis defined each TCR beta chain by its CDR3 amino acid sequence plus V-gene family, and excluded reads lacking a unique V-gene family. To address suspected cross-contamination and a sequencing artifact, a later analysis removed a few hundred highly shared, low-generation-probability nucleotide sequences. For each public chain, a later analysis derived a clonal expansion index from normalized ranks of inferred template counts within each repertoire. Generation probabilities in a later analysis came from a VDJ recombination model fitted to out-of-frame rearrangements, and those results were checked against IGoR. In a later analysis, hypergeometric tests were used to score TCR-TCR, TCR-HLA and TCR-CMV co-occurrence, with a repertoire-size bias correction applied to TCR pairs. To estimate false discovery rates, a later analysis permuted the HLA or CMV assignments 20 times. A later analysis grouped co-occurring TCRs with DBSCAN, adding TCRdist sequence similarity when clustering within HLA-allele-positive subsets. Repertoires with fewer than 30,000 or more than 120,000 public chains were left out of co-occurrence clustering, as were roughly five repertoires with anomalous nucleotide sharing. As stored in TCRdb, this immuneACCESS dataset retains in-frame rearrangements with V and J assigned. A fraction of the clones does not appear; measured against another copy, unresolved V genes explain less than half of the discrepancy, and the remainder lacks a known reason. That table is the source of V, J and clone size, and D and trimming were worked out from the DNA. In all, the sample holds 85,000 to 100,000 clones, and roughly 67% of those were seen once. 2% to 2.5% of the sample is held by the ten biggest clonotypes.

For this clone: Its antigen is currently not known. Qualities for individual bases were not recorded, and no much larger clone is one base off.

In total, about 650 healthy bone marrow donors made up the cohort. At the time of sampling, all cohort members were nominally healthy, though unrecorded immune exposures were likely present. Of the approximately 610 cohort members, approximately 300 had positive CMV serostatus and 350 to 450 had negative CMV serostatus, and CMV serostatus was not recorded for the donor. A peripheral blood sample was provided by each donor, and peripheral blood mononuclear cells were used for TCR beta sequencing. The Qiagen DNeasy Blood Extraction Kit was used to extract genomic DNA from the blood cell samples. The sequence links TRBV5-4 to TRBJ1-2; D gene: possibly TRBD1, on 5 matching bases. Sample: PBMCs. This receptor was obtained from a human donor in good health. The DNA reads TGTGCCAGCATGAGTGTTTCAGGGCTGGGGGGCTACACCTTC. This gives the protein CASMSVSGLGGYTF.